The clone carrying this T cell receptor beta chain was observed many times. The sample belongs to a study of T cells in Graves' hyperthyroidism and ophthalmopathy. TCR beta CDR3 sequences were amplified from RNA transcripts. With the HTBI primer set, the TCR CDR3 went through a first round of RT-PCR. One entry per CDR3 protein results from TCRdb running MiXCR on the multiplex PCR reads. Among 300,000 to 400,000 distinct CDR3 sequences listed, around 14% were seen once. Diagnosis relied on clinical symptoms, serum thyroxine and TRAb, thyroid ultrasound and orbital computed tomography. With V trimmed by 8 bases and J by 0 bases, 5 bases remained unmatched. This CDR3 contains 14 residues. CDR1 MDHEN and CDR2 SYDVKM come from the germline V gene.

Sequenced sample: blood. The gene calls are TRBV28 and TRBJ2-7; 9 bases align to TRBD1. This TCR was sampled from a woman in her sixties with Graves' hyperthyroidism. Here the CDR3 reads CASGLGQGSYEQYF. In DNA form, the CDR3 reads TGTGCCAGCGGCCTGGGACAGGGCTCCTACGAGCAGTACTTC.